Listed below are T cell receptor beta chains from one sample, sequenced in a study of T-cell memory formation after mild COVID-19. TCRdb reprocessed the 5' RACE reads with MiXCR, giving one entry per CDR3 protein. The sample holds under 450,000 distinct CDR3 sequences; more than 20% are singletons and the top ten take 21%. Source material: PBMCs or a T cell subset sorted from them (not recorded which). These TCRs come from a man younger than 30 who had mild COVID-19 (a few samples of this study predate the infection). Cell type and time point are not known. Both conserved end residues are part of each CDR3. The order of the fields is V gene, D gene, clone size, J gene, CDR3 DNA, CDR3 protein. D genes are given only for firm matches. Size tells how often a clone was seen (once, few, many) or the class of an expanded clone, and some rows leave it out.

>TRBV5-1|.|.|TRBJ2-3
TGCGCCAGCAGCATATCAGGGGATACGCAGTATTTT
CASSISGDTQYF
>TRBV3-1|.|.|TRBJ1-6
TGTGCCAGCAGCCAGGGGACCTTCGTTTCCTCACCCCTCCACTTT
CASSQGTFVSSPLHF
>TRBV6-6|TRBD1|.|TRBJ2-2
TGTGCCAGCAGTTACTCGAAAAGGGGGCCGACCGGGGAGCTGTTTTTT
CASSYSKRGPTGELFF
>TRBV11-2|TRBD1|.|TRBJ2-1
TGTGCCAGCAGCTTAGTCGGGACAGCTTACAATGAGCAGTTCTTC
CASSLVGTAYNEQFF
>TRBV6-5|TRBD1|.|TRBJ1-2
TGTGCCAGCAGTAACTGGACAGGGGTCGGCTACACCTTC
CASSNWTGVGYTF
>TRBV9|.|few|TRBJ2-4
TGTGCCAGCAGCGTAGGTTGGCAGAAAAACATTCAGTACTTC
CASSVGWQKNIQYF
>TRBV4-1|.|few|TRBJ2-5
TGCGCCAGCAGCCAATCGAGGGGGGAAATCGAGACCCAGTACTTC
CASSQSRGEIETQYF
>TRBV6-2/TRBV6-3|.|few|TRBJ1-2
TGTGCCAGCCGGACCCAGGGCATCTATGGCTACACCTTC
CASRTQGIYGYTF
>TRBV7-2|.|few|TRBJ2-6
TGTGCCAGCAGCTTCCGGGGTAACACTGGGGCCAACGTCCTGACTTTC
CASSFRGNTGANVLTF
>TRBV6-2/TRBV6-3|.|.|TRBJ2-1
TGTGCCAGCAGTCGGACACACAATGAGCAGTTCTTC
CASSRTHNEQFF
>TRBV11-2|TRBD1|.|TRBJ2-1
TGTGCCAGCAGGTGGACAGGGGGCTCCTACAATGAGCAGTTCTTC
CASRWTGGSYNEQFF
>TRBV6-5|TRBD2|.|TRBJ2-7
TGTGCCAGCCGGGCAGCGGGGGGTACCTACGAGCAGTACTTC
CASRAAGGTYEQYF
>TRBV7-9|TRBD1|.|TRBJ1-5
TGTGCCAGCAGCTTAGGGGGCCGGGACAGGTGGGACCCCGGCAATCAGCCCCAGCATTTT
CASSLGGRDRWDPGNQPQHF
>TRBV7-2|.|.|TRBJ1-3
TGTGCCAGCAGCCCCGGGCCGACAGGAGCTGGAAACACCATATATTTT
CASSPGPTGAGNTIYF
>TRBV7-3|.|.|TRBJ2-3
TGTGCCAGCAGCTTAACGGGGGCAGGGCCAGATACGCAGTATTTT
CASSLTGAGPDTQYF
>TRBV5-6|.|few|TRBJ2-1
TGTGCCAGCAGCTTGAGGGGCAGGGATCGGTTCTTC
CASSLRGRDRFF
>TRBV12-3/TRBV12-4|TRBD1|.|TRBJ1-2
TGTGCCAGCAGTCCCCGAGGACAGGGCAAAGGAGTTGGCTACACCTTC
CASSPRGQGKGVGYTF
>TRBV20-1|.|.|TRBJ2-5
TGCAGCCCTGAGGGGAGCCAAGAGACCCAGTACTTC
CSPEGSQETQYF
>TRBV10-2|TRBD2|.|TRBJ2-4
TGCGCCAGCAGTGAGTCTGGTGGGACTAATTATCCCAAAAACATTCAGTACTTC
CASSESGGTNYPKNIQYF
>TRBV9|.|.|TRBJ1-1
TGTGCCAGCAGCGAAGACAGATACACTGAAGCTTTCTTT
CASSEDRYTEAFF
>TRBV18|.|.|TRBJ1-2
TGTGCCAGCTCACCAGGGGGCCAGTATAACTATGGCTACACCTTC
CASSPGGQYNYGYTF
>TRBV28|.|few|TRBJ1-2
TGTGCCAGCAGTCGGAACTATGGCTACACCTTC
CASSRNYGYTF
>TRBV4-1|TRBD1|.|TRBJ2-7
TGCGCCAGCAGCCAAGGACAGGGGGGGGACGAGCAGTACTTC
CASSQGQGGDEQYF
>TRBV20-1|TRBD1|.|TRBJ1-5
TGCAGTGCTAGAGATACAGGGGGCGCGAGGATAAGCAATCAGCCCCAGCATTTT
CSARDTGGARISNQPQHF
>TRBV20-1|TRBD1|.|TRBJ2-3
TGCAGTGCTAGAGGGACAGGGGGCGAGGATACGCAGTATTTT
CSARGTGGEDTQYF
>TRBV6-2/TRBV6-3|.|few|TRBJ2-2
TGTGCCAGCAGGCCCACGGACAGCTACACCGGGGAGCTGTTTTTT
CASRPTDSYTGELFF
>TRBV18|.|few|TRBJ1-6
TGTGCCAGCTCTGTGGGTAATAATTCACCCCTCCACTTT
CASSVGNNSPLHF
>TRBV20-1|TRBD1|.|TRBJ2-7
TGCAGTGCTAGAGATATTGTCCGGACAGGGGGCCTTGAGCAGTACTTC
CSARDIVRTGGLEQYF
>TRBV5-1|.|many|TRBJ2-3
TGCGCCAGCAGCGTCGTAGATCACACAGATACGCAGTATTTT
CASSVVDHTDTQYF